The 21 T cell receptor beta chains in this list originate from one sample, sequenced in a study of glioma-infiltrating T cells after dendritic cell vaccination. Using immunoSEQ multiplex PCR, the repertoire was profiled, and TCRdb retains in-frame clones only, with some absent. Here the sample spans some 78,000 clones, 85% being singletons. As to time point: after dendritic cell vaccination, including at tumor progression/relapse. Sequencing used blood, obtained after dendritic cell vaccination. The receptors were gathered from a human donor with glioblastoma.

The chain has TRBV7-3 and TRBJ2-3; TRBD2 is a possible D gene (7 bases). Trimming removed 4 bases from V and 5 bases from J, with 25 bases in between. This CDR3 has 18 residues. Germline CDR1 and CDR2: SGHTA and FQGTGA. In DNA form, the CDR3 reads TGTGCCAGCAGCTCAAAAAGGGGCGGGGGCGCGGGTCAAGATACGCAGTATTTT. The encoded protein is CASSSKRGGGAGQDTQYF.

This clone was seen a single time. The J gene is TRBJ1-3, the V gene TRBV30; tentative D call: TRBD1 (5 bases). The CDR3 has 13 amino acids. The germline V gene has CDR1 GTSNPN and CDR2 SVGIG (reference sequence). V lost 5 bases, J lost 2 bases, and 10 bases lay in between. CDR3 sequence reads: CAWGGDPGNTIYF. Here the CDR3 DNA reads TGTGCCTGGGGGGGGGATCCTGGAAACACCATATATTTT.

This chain joins TRBV6-5 and TRBJ1-1, with D possibly TRBD1 on 5 matching bases. Germline values: CDR1 MNHEY, CDR2 SVGAGI. This CDR3 region has 14 residues. The germline V and J ends were trimmed by 6 bases and 2 bases, with 13 bases remaining between them. The CDR3 protein is CASSLRTYNTEAFF. CDR3 in DNA: TGTGCCAGCAGCTTGCGGACATACAACACTGAAGCTTTCTTT.

The gene calls are TRBV7-9 and TRBJ1-1, with D perhaps TRBD1 (5 bases). The germline gives CDR1 SEHNR, CDR2 FQNEAQ (reference sequence). Trimming cost V 4 bases and J 3 bases, with 15 bases left between them. The CDR3 consists of 15 residues. The CDR3 is CASSSTARGYTEAFF. The DNA of the CDR3 is TGTGCCAGCAGCTCCACGGCAAGGGGTTACACTGAAGCTTTCTTT.

The chain recombines TRBV6-1 with TRBJ1-1; 10 nucleotides line up with TRBD1. Germline assignment: CDR1 MNHNS and CDR2 SASEGT. The CDR3 spans 19 residues. V lost 3 bases and J lost 0; bases outside the gene matches: 13. CDR3 in DNA: TGTGCCAGCAGTGATTACGCCCTACCGGGACAGGGGATGAACACTGAAGCTTTCTTT. This encodes CASSDYALPGQGMNTEAFF.

The CDR3 sequence is CSVDSGPSTDTQYF. The CDR3 DNA is TGCAGCGTTGACTCAGGCCCTAGCACAGATACGCAGTATTTT. V usage is TRBV29-1 and J usage is TRBJ2-3; D is unclear. Looked up from germline, CDR1 is SQVTM and CDR2 is ANQGSEA. V was pared by 3 bases and J by 0 bases, with 10 bases between. This CDR3 is 14 amino acids long.

The chain recombines TRBV18 with TRBJ2-3; TRBD2 aligns across 8 bases. In germline, CDR1 is KGHSH, CDR2 LQKENI. Unmatched junction bases numbered 7, after V lost 3 bases and J lost 2 bases. The CDR3 covers 16 residues. CDR3: CASSPRLAGSTDTQYF. The CDR3 region has the DNA TGTGCCAGCTCACCTAGGCTAGCGGGCTCCACAGATACGCAGTATTTT.

The J gene is TRBJ2-3, the V gene TRBV7-3; maybe TRBD2 (5 bases). V gave up 5 bases and J gave up 4 bases, with 22 bases separating them. The length of the CDR3 is 17 residues. CDR1 is SGHTA, CDR2 FQGTGA, per germline. The CDR3 DNA sequence: TGTGCCAGCAGCAGAGAAAAAAGCGCACTAGGTGCAGATACGCAGTATTTT. Translation: CASSREKSALGADTQYF.

This CDR3 is CASSPQRVGELFF. Written as DNA, the CDR3 is TGCGCCAGCAGCCCACAGAGGGTCGGGGAGCTGTTTTTT. The chain recombines TRBV4-1 with TRBJ2-2, with D perhaps matching TRBD2 (5 bases). The germline V gene encodes CDR1 MGHRA and CDR2 YSYEKL. The V end lost 4 bases, the J end lost 7 bases, and 10 bases lay between the germline ends. There are 13 residues in the CDR3.

The chain uses TRBV7-9 and TRBJ2-2; maybe TRBD1 (5 bases). Germline CDR1 reads SEHNR; CDR2 reads FQNEAQ (reference sequence). This CDR3 has 15 amino acids. Trimming pared 1 base from V and 6 bases from J, leaving 12 bases between. The CDR3 sequence is CASSLVGAQAGELFF. CDR3 nucleotide sequence: TGTGCCAGCAGCTTAGTAGGGGCGCAGGCCGGGGAGCTGTTTTTT.

This clone has only one observation. Here the CDR3 DNA reads TGTGCCAGCAGCTTAGATGGGGCTCTGAATGGAGCACCCCTCCACTTT. The encoded protein is CASSLDGALNGAPLHF. This chain links TRBV7-3 with TRBJ1-6; TRBD1 might be the D (5 bases). V was pared by 2 bases and J by 11 bases, with 19 bases between. Germline assignment: CDR1 SGHTA and CDR2 FQGTGA. The CDR3 loop spans 16 amino acids.

The chain is built from TRBV1 and TRBJ2-1; no check of the table's D call, TRBD2, against the DNA was made. TRBV1 is described as a pseudogene. The CDR3 spans 19 residues. The CDR3 loop is CTSSHASGGAYQRGNEQFF. CDR3 bases: TGCACCAGCAGCCATGCTAGCGGGGGGGCCTACCAAAGGGGGAATGAGCAGTTCTTC.

DNA of the CDR3: TGTGCCAGCAGCGTAGCTGGGGGACTAGAGTCAGATACGCAGTATTTT. This translates into CASSVAGGLESDTQYF. This chain uses TRBV9 with TRBJ2-3; 8 bases map to TRBD2. The CDR3 sequence is 16 residues long. Trimming cost V 0 bases and J 4 bases; bases outside gene matches: 7. Germline CDR1 and CDR2: SGDLS and YYNGEE.

This clone was observed a few times. This chain joins TRBV6-4 and TRBJ2-2; D gene unclear. CDR1 MRHNA and CDR2 SNTAGT come from the germline V gene. The CDR3 spans 15 residues. The V gene lost 2 bases and the J gene lost 3 bases, with 10 bases spanning the gap. The CDR3 coding sequence is TGTGCCAGCAGTGACGGGCAGCATGACACCGGGGAGCTGTTTTTT. Translating it yields CASSDGQHDTGELFF.

The rearrangement links TRBV6-6 to TRBJ2-1; 12 nucleotides agree with TRBD2. The CDR3 consists of 16 residues. Germline trimming cut 9 bases from V and 4 bases from J; bases unmatched to any gene: 10. In germline, CDR1 is MNHNY, CDR2 SVGAGI (reference sequence). CDR3 sequence reads: CASRLAGEGNYNEQFF. The CDR3 DNA reads TGTGCCAGTAGACTAGCGGGGGAGGGCAATTACAATGAGCAGTTCTTC.

The rearrangement links TRBV7-3 to TRBJ2-1; D may be TRBD1 (6 bases). Germline V lookup: CDR1 SGHTA, CDR2 FQGTGA. Trimming cost V 5 bases and J 7 bases, with 15 bases left between them. The CDR3 runs to 14 residues. Here the CDR3 DNA reads TGTGCCAGCAGCCCCGTAGGGGGTAGGAATGAGCAGTTCTTC. It codes for CASSPVGGRNEQFF.

The chain carries TRBV29-1 and TRBJ2-3; 9 nucleotides align to TRBD2. This CDR3 is built from 12 residues. With 8 bases clipped from V and 7 bases from J, the junction kept 7 bases outside the gene matches. Germline V gene lookup returns CDR1 SQVTM and CDR2 ANQGSEA. The CDR3 nucleotides are TGCAGCACCCTTCTAGCGGGGAATACGCAGTATTTT. Residues: CSTLLAGNTQYF.

The J gene is TRBJ1-2, the V gene TRBV29-1; 8 nucleotides align to TRBD1. Losses at the gene ends were 6 bases for V and 4 bases for J; bases not matched to a gene: 10. CDR1 is SQVTM and CDR2 is ANQGSEA in the germline V gene. The length of the CDR3 is 14 residues. The CDR3 loop reads CSVPGQGGSYGYTF. CDR3 in DNA: TGCAGCGTCCCTGGACAGGGCGGGAGCTATGGCTACACCTTC.

This chain joins TRBV19 and TRBJ1-5; 9 positions agree with TRBD1. CDR3 size: 14 residues. Germline loops: CDR1 LNHDA, CDR2 SQIVND (reference sequence). Trimming took 9 bases from V and 6 from J; bases not matched to a gene: 9. CDR3 amino acids: CASTLQGAGQPQHF. The DNA of the CDR3 is TGTGCCAGCACTCTACAGGGGGCCGGTCAGCCCCAGCATTTT. The full variable domain, completed using reference TRBV19 and TRBJ1-5, is DGGITQSPKYLFRKEGQNVTLSCEQNLNHDAMYWYRQDPGQGLRLIYYSQIVNDFQKGDIAEGYSVSREKKESFPLTVTSAQKNPTAFYLCASTLQGAGQPQHFGDGTRLSIL.

This chain uses TRBV5-1 with TRBJ2-7; 8 bases are a match to TRBD2. The germline V gene has CDR1 SGHRS and CDR2 YFSETQ. The CDR3 covers 17 residues. The junction had 9 bases not matched to a gene; V was cut back by 0 bases and J by 1 base. Written as DNA, the CDR3 is TGCGCCAGCAGCTTGGCCGGGGGGGGGACTCCTTCCTACGAGCAGTACTTC. This codes for CASSLAGGGTPSYEQYF.

The rearrangement uses TRBV29-1 and TRBJ2-3; D is ambiguous. V lost 6 bases and J lost 2, with 18 bases in between. CDR1 is SQVTM, CDR2 ANQGSEA, per germline. This CDR3 is 15 amino acids long. CDR3 loop: CSVNGAQGDTDTQYF. CDR3 bases: TGCAGCGTCAACGGCGCACAAGGAGACACAGATACGCAGTATTTT.